These T cell receptor beta chains were read from a single sample in a study of T cells after yellow fever vaccination. TCRdb passed the 5' RACE reads through MiXCR, listing each CDR3 protein once. The sample includes 100,000 to 150,000 distinct CDR3 sequences, nearly 15% of them seen just once. The sample in question was CD8+ T cells sorted from PBMCs, obtained 5 days after the yellow fever booster vaccination. These receptors were taken from a man aged 18 to 29 who received the YFV17D yellow fever vaccine. CDR3s leave out the opening cysteine and the closing phenylalanine or tryptophan.

j_call cdr3_length v_call cdr3_aa
TRBJ2-5 13 TRBV5-1 ASNEEDRGPGTQY
TRBJ2-4 15 TRBV5-1 ASSSTGGGIAKNIQY
TRBJ2-7 10 TRBV25-1 ASSESAYEQY
TRBJ1-5 13 TRBV19 ASRWGGNSNQPQH
TRBJ2-4 15 TRBV6-1 ASSEAGTLLAKNIQY
TRBJ2-7 11 TRBV27 ASSATVSYEQY
TRBJ2-1 13 TRBV27 ASSFWGQGANEQF
TRBJ1-1 13 TRBV7-9 ASRQSGTNGNEAF
TRBJ1-6 13 TRBV3-1 ASALQGEGDSPLH
TRBJ2-3 11 TRBV10-3 AISGDSTDTQY
TRBJ2-1 11 TRBV10-3 AITAGGINEQF
TRBJ2-5 12 TRBV7-9 ASSGGGGEETQY
TRBJ2-5 10 TRBV25-1 ASSEWEETQY
TRBJ2-1 12 TRBV12-3/TRBV12-4 ASSLGREYGEQF
TRBJ2-3 12 TRBV2 ASIEGGHADTQY
TRBJ1-1 10 TRBV19 ASGSRFAEAF
TRBJ2-1 13 TRBV4-1 ASSQEGGGYNEQF
TRBJ2-5 15 TRBV14 ASSPTGAYYLQETQY
TRBJ1-2 14 TRBV20-1 SARPLDRPWGYGYT
TRBJ2-3 12 TRBV6-5 ASSYSEGADTQY
TRBJ2-1 11 TRBV20-1 SARGVDVGGQF